This TCR beta chain appears in the sequencing data of a study of radiotherapy plus CTLA-4 blockade in lung cancer. The wider study: Objective responses were documented in roughly 20% of patients, with disease control in around 31%.

Study-level results: How blood T cell clones changed early, along with interferon-beta, reportedly forecast response best. Tumor-origin TCR clones grew in blood after radiotherapy plus ipilimumab.

Trimming left V 7 bases short and J 4 bases short, with 6 bases between. The V gene's germline CDR1 is MNHNY and CDR2 SVGAGI (reference sequence). The CDR3 spans 11 residues. Only in-frame clones appear in the TCRdb table, and some are missing; sequencing was by immunoSEQ multiplex PCR. The sample shows about 99,000 clones, around 90% of them seen only once. The study treated chemo-refractory metastatic non-small-cell lung cancer patients with focal radiation plus ipilimumab CTLA-4 blockade. This clone occurred once. Its specificity is not known. Sequences were derived from peripheral blood, sampled from a patient treated with radiotherapy plus ipilimumab. The J gene is TRBJ2-3, the V gene TRBV6-6; D perhaps matches TRBD1 (5 bases). This TCR was recovered from a human donor with non-small cell lung cancer that progressed on radiotherapy plus ipilimumab. CDR3 region: CASTRADTQYF. CDR3 DNA: TGTGCCAGCACCAGGGCAGATACGCAGTATTTT.